This TCR beta chain originates from a study of T cell responses to AZD1222 COVID-19 vaccine. The J segment lost 0 bases and the V segment lost 5 bases, leaving 5 bases of the junction unmatched. The V gene's germline CDR1 is SGHAT and CDR2 FQNNGV. This CDR3 contains 15 residues. Method: immunoSEQ multiplex PCR; TCRdb's copy keeps in-frame clones and lacks some. The sample consists of 95,000 to 150,000 clones, about 90% of them appearing once. Source: peripheral blood, taken on day 0 of AZD1222 vaccination. The chain has TRBV11-2 and TRBJ2-7; 9 positions match TRBD1. The clonotype originates from an adult in good health. CDR3 in DNA: TGTGCCAGCAGCACCGGGACAGGGAGCTCCTACGAGCAGTACTTC. Protein: CASSTGTGSSYEQYF.